The present T cell receptor beta chain was sequenced within a study of shared clonotypes between healthy human individuals. In the study overall: Aged 18 to 49, the donors were a couple of women and a few men. Study-wide points: Collection of samples was limited to blood; tissue repertoires likely differ.

On this clone: The target antigen is unknown.

Repertoires were generated with immunoSEQ multiplex PCR, while TCRdb's copy carries only in-frame clones and drops some. This table holds around 510,000 clones, around 78% found once. Looked up from germline, CDR1 is SGHRS and CDR2 is YFSETQ. J was trimmed by 4 bases and V by 4 bases; bases with no gene match: 7. This CDR3 is 15 amino acids long. The V call is TRBV5-1, the J call TRBJ2-1, with TRBD1 matching over 8 bases. The sample was PBMCs. The source is a woman aged 35 to 49 in good health. Some clones in this sample may be carry-over from other donors' samples. The CDR3 region is CASSPGQGGYNEQFF. The CDR3 nucleotides are TGCGCCAGCAGCCCAGGACAGGGCGGTTACAATGAGCAGTTCTTC.